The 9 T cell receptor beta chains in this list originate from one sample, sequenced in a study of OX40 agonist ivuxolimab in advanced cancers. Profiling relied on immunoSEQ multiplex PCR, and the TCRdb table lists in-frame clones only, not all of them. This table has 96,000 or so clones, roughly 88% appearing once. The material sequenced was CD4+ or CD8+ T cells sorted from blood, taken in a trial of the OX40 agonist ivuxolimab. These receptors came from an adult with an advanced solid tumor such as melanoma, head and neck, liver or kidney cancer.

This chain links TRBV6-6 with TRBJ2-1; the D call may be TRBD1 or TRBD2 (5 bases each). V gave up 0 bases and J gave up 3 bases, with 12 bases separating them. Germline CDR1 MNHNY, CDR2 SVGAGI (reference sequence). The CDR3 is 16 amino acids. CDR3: CASSYSGEPGYNEQFF. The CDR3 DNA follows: TGTGCCAGCAGTTACTCGGGGGAGCCTGGCTACAATGAGCAGTTCTTC.

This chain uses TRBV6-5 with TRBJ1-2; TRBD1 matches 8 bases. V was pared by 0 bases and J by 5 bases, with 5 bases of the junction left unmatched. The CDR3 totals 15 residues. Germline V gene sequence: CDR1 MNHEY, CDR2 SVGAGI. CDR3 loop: CASSYSFGTGYGYTF. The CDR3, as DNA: TGTGCCAGCAGTTACTCGTTTGGGACAGGATATGGCTACACCTTC.

The CDR3 sequence: CASSLSNWRDTEAFF. The CDR3 DNA sequence: TGTGCCAGCAGTTTATCGAATTGGAGGGACACTGAAGCTTTCTTT. V gene TRBV27 combines with J gene TRBJ1-1; no firm D call. The germline V and J ends were trimmed by 0 bases and 3 bases, with 11 bases remaining between them. This CDR3 region has 15 residues. Germline loops: CDR1 MNHEY, CDR2 SMNVEV (reference sequence).

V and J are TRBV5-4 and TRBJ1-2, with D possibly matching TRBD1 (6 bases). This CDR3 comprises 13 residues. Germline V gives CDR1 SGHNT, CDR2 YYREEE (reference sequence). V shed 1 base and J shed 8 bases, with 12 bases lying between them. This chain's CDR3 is CASSLRGAEGYTF. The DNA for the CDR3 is TGTGCCAGCAGCTTGCGGGGGGCTGAGGGCTACACCTTC.

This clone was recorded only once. CDR3 nucleotides: TGTGCCAGCAGCCAAGACGCGAAAGAGCGAGGGCTGGAGACCCAGTACTTC. It codes for CASSQDAKERGLETQYF. The V call is TRBV14, the J call TRBJ2-5, with TRBD2 as a possible D gene (5 bases). V was clipped by 0 bases and J by 5 bases, with 19 bases between them. Per germline, CDR1 SGHDN and CDR2 FVKESK. The CDR3 sequence is 17 residues long. Filled out from reference TRBV14 and TRBJ2-5, the complete variable domain reads EAGVTQFPSHSVIEKGQTVTLRCDPISGHDNLYWYRRVMGKEIKFLLHFVKESKQDESGMPNNRFLAERTGGTYSTLKVQPAELEDSGVYFCASSQDAKERGLETQYFGPGTRLLVL.

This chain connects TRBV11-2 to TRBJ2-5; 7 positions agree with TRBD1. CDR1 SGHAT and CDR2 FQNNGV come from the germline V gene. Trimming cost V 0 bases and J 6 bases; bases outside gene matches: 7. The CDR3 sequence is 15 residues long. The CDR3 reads CASSLDRAGGKTQYF. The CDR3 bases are TGTGCCAGCAGCTTAGATCGGGCAGGGGGAAAGACCCAGTACTTC.

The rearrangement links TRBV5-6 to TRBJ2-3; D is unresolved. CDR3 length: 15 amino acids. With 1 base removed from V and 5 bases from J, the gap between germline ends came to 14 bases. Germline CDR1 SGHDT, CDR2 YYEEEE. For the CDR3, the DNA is TGTGCCAGCAGCTTGATTTGGGTGTGGGAAGATACGCAGTATTTT. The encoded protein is CASSLIWVWEDTQYF.

Written as DNA, the CDR3 is TGTGCCAGCTCAGCAACTCCGGGACAGGGGGGCCGAGTGAACTCCTACGAGCAGTACTTC. Protein sequence: CASSATPGQGGRVNSYEQYF. V gene TRBV18 combines with J gene TRBJ2-7, with 11 bases lining up with TRBD1. The ends lost 5 bases at V and 0 bases at J; junction bases unmatched: 18. The CDR3 is made up of 20 amino acids. Germline CDR1 reads KGHSH; CDR2 reads LQKENI. The whole variable domain, remainder taken from reference TRBV18 and TRBJ2-7, is NAGVMQNPRHLVRRRGQEARLRCSPMKGHSHVYWYRQLPEEGLKFMVYLQKENIIDESGMPKERFSAEFPKEGPSILRIQQVVRGDSAAYFCASSATPGQGGRVNSYEQYFGPGTRLTVT.

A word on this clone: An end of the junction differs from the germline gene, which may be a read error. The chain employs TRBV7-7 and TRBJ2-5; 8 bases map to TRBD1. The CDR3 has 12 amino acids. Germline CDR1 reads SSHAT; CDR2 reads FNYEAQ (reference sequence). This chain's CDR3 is CASSRTGETQYF. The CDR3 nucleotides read TGTGCTAGCAGCCGGACAGGGGAGACCCAGTACTTC.